This entry is about one TCR beta chain. Relative to the germline gene, one junction end is altered; a read error may explain this. The data stem from a study of tumor-infiltrating lymphocytes in primary liver carcinoma. Study-wide background: Subjects consisted of male and female patients aged 30 to 69 years.

Germline CDR1 is GTSNPN and CDR2 is SVGIG (reference sequence). The CDR3 consists of 17 residues. Extraction of RNA together with DNA used 20-30 mg of unsorted bulk tissue. The investigators made TCR beta cDNA from about 510 ng total RNA, using a constant-region primer. Generation of the TCR beta libraries relied on three nested multiplex PCR rounds using slightly modified ARM-PCR. Two initial PCR rounds of around 9 cycles each paired TRBV1-TRBV30 forward primers with a C-beta reverse primer. TCRdb passed the multiplex PCR reads through MiXCR, listing each CDR3 protein once. This sample yields over 35,000 distinct CDR3 sequences, of which roughly four fifths are seen a single time; around 17% belongs to the top ten.

The specimen was liver tumor tissue from sampling region 4. The subset is: tumor region T4, right-lateral pole. The V gene is TRBV30, the J gene TRBJ2-3; 12 nucleotides line up with TRBD2. This TCR derives from a man aged 40-50 years with primary liver carcinoma and hepatitis B virus infection. CDR3 DNA: TGTGCCTGGATCCCCGGACTAGCGGGATCTGTCACAAATACGCAGTATTTT. This translates into CAWIPGLAGSVTNTQYF. Full variable domain (rest looked up from reference TRBV30 and TRBJ2-3): SQTIHQWPATLVQPVGSPLSLECTVEGTSNPNLYWYRQAAGRGLQLLFYSVGIGQISSEVPQNLSASRPQDRQFILSSKKLLLSDSGFYLCAWIPGLAGSVTNTQYFGPGTRLTVL.